The 28 T cell receptor beta chains given below trace back to one sample, sequenced in a study of CD8+ T cells in alopecia areata. Treatment reported: oral pan-JAK inhibitor, 5-10 mg twice daily. Extracted RNA was reverse transcribed, and the resulting cDNA served as sequencing template. Clones were sequenced by immunoSEQ multiplex PCR, and TCRdb holds only the in-frame ones, with some missing. The table shows approximately 200,000 clones, with about 60% occurring only once. Sequenced here: CD4+ T cells sorted from blood, sampled at week 4, from a patient treated with tofacitinib. All receptors come from a human donor with alopecia areata.

The chain recombines TRBV29-1 with TRBJ2-7, with 7 bases fitting TRBD1. Trimming took 7 bases from V and 3 from J; bases not matched to a gene: 3. The CDR3 sequence is 11 residues long. The germline V gene has CDR1 SQVTM and CDR2 ANQGSEA. The CDR3 bases are TGCAGCGCCAGGGACAGCTACGAGCAGTACTTC. Residues: CSARDSYEQYF.

The V and J genes are TRBV7-3 and TRBJ2-2, with 10 bases that match TRBD1. This CDR3 spans 15 amino acids. Looked up from germline, CDR1 is SGHTA and CDR2 is FQGTGA. Trimming at V came to 5 bases and at J to 5 bases, leaving 5 bases not matched to a gene. CDR3 bases: TGTGCCAGCAGCCTGGACAGGGGGTTGACCGGGGAGCTGTTTTTT. Translation gives CASSLDRGLTGELFF.

The chain is built from TRBV29-1 and TRBJ2-1; a weak D match, TRBD2 (5 bases). V lost 4 bases and J lost 8, with 18 bases in between. Germline-derived CDR1 and CDR2 are SQVTM and ANQGSEA. There are 14 residues in the CDR3. CDR3 sequence reads: CSVGGYSVIDEQFF. The CDR3 region has the DNA TGCAGCGTTGGAGGGTACTCGGTCATCGATGAGCAGTTCTTC.

The gene calls are TRBV11-2 and TRBJ2-7; D gene unclear. Per the germline V gene, CDR1 is SGHAT and CDR2 is FQNNGV. V was trimmed by 5 bases and J by 2 bases, leaving 4 bases between them. The length of the CDR3 is 11 residues. The CDR3 coding sequence is TGTGCCAGCAGCACCCCCTACGAGCAGTACTTC. Translating gives CASSTPYEQYF.

This clone was detected ten times or more. The V gene is TRBV10-3, the J gene TRBJ2-4, with unresolved D. The CDR3 has 15 residues. V was cut by 10 bases and J by 1 base, with 17 bases left in between. CDR1 ENHRY and CDR2 SYGVKD come from the germline V gene. CDR3 sequence reads: CATRLRPEAKNIQYF. The CDR3 DNA sequence: TGTGCCACCAGGCTTCGGCCGGAGGCCAAAAACATTCAGTACTTC.

This clone was seen more than once but under ten times. The genes are TRBV29-1 and TRBJ2-7; TRBD2 matches 9 bases. Germline CDR1 reads SQVTM; CDR2 reads ANQGSEA. CDR3 length equals 13 residues. The V gene end was trimmed by 4 bases and the J gene end by 6 bases; junction bases not matched to a gene: 7. CDR3 nucleotide sequence: TGCAGCGTTGGCGCTAGCGGGACTTCCGAGCAGTACTTC. This codes for CSVGASGTSEQYF.

V is TRBV29-1 and J is TRBJ2-1; 9 nucleotides agree with TRBD2. The CDR3 runs 15 residues. Looked up from germline, CDR1 is SQVTM and CDR2 is ANQGSEA. V was clipped by 3 bases and J by 2 bases; unmatched bases: 5. The DNA of the CDR3 is TGCAGCGTTGATGCTAGCGGGATGGCCTACAATGAGCAGTTCTTC. Its protein product is CSVDASGMAYNEQFF.

This rearrangement joins TRBV30 to TRBJ2-7, with D tentatively TRBD1 (6 bases). CDR1 and CDR2 from the germline V gene are GTSNPN and SVGIG (reference sequence). V lost 1 base and J 5 bases, leaving 12 bases between the germline ends. The CDR3 consists of 13 residues. The CDR3 protein is CAWSAGAKNEQYF. CDR3 coding DNA: TGTGCCTGGAGTGCAGGGGCGAAGAACGAGCAGTACTTC. The full variable domain, in which reference TRBV30 and TRBJ2-7 provide the parts outside the CDR3, is SQTIHQWPATLVQPVGSPLSLECTVEGTSNPNLYWYRQAAGRGLQLLFYSVGIGQISSEVPQNLSASRPQDRQFILSSKKLLLSDSGFYLCAWSAGAKNEQYFGPGTRLTVT.

V is TRBV19 and J is TRBJ1-2; D might be TRBD1 (6 bases). CDR1 is LNHDA and CDR2 is SQIVND in the germline V gene (reference sequence). The V gene lost 7 bases and the J gene lost 9 bases, with 12 bases spanning the gap. This CDR3 is built from 11 residues. CDR3 DNA sequence: TGTGCCAGTAACCTCAGGGGAAGCTACACCTTC. It specifies CASNLRGSYTF.

The rearrangement uses TRBV28 and TRBJ2-5; tentative D call: TRBD1 (7 bases). Germline-derived CDR1 and CDR2 are MDHEN and SYDVKM. V was trimmed by 3 bases and J by 5 bases, leaving 10 bases between them. The CDR3 covers 13 residues. The CDR3, as DNA: TGTGCCAGCAGTTTTTCAGGGGGGGAGACCCAGTACTTC. Amino acid sequence: CASSFSGGETQYF.

DNA of the CDR3: TGCAGCGCCCAGGTACGGACAGGGTCGGTTGAAGCTTTCTTT. Translated: CSAQVRTGSVEAFF. The chain links TRBV29-1 to TRBJ1-1; 8 bases agree with TRBD1. This CDR3 is built from 14 residues. After removal of 7 bases from V and 7 bases from J, the junction contained 14 bases not matched to a gene. CDR1 is SQVTM, CDR2 ANQGSEA, per germline.

The chain links TRBV28 to TRBJ2-7; 9 positions agree with TRBD2. The CDR3 is 15 residues long. V lost 7 bases and J lost 3; bases outside the gene matches: 10. In germline, CDR1 is MDHEN, CDR2 SYDVKM. CDR3 sequence: CASTSSGLAGYEQYF. The CDR3, as DNA: TGTGCCAGCACATCGTCGGGACTAGCCGGCTACGAGCAGTACTTC.

This clone was observed a few times. The chain couples TRBV29-1 to TRBJ2-3; TRBD2 matches at 15 bases. The germline gives CDR1 SQVTM, CDR2 ANQGSEA. The CDR3 runs to 19 residues. J gave up 1 base and V 6 bases, and 14 bases lay outside the gene matches. The CDR3 loop reads CSVGRGTSGRPAGTDTQYF. Here the CDR3 DNA reads TGCAGCGTGGGCCGGGGGACTAGCGGGAGGCCCGCCGGCACAGATACGCAGTATTTT.

The chain links TRBV5-1 to TRBJ2-7, with TRBD1 identical over 8 bases. The J segment lost 3 bases and the V segment lost 2 bases, leaving 4 bases of the junction unmatched. The CDR3 runs to 14 residues. Germline V gene sequence: CDR1 SGHRS, CDR2 YFSETQ. CDR3 in DNA: TGCGCCAGCAGCTTAGGACAGGGTGGCTACGAGCAGTACTTC. Translation: CASSLGQGGYEQYF.

The J gene is TRBJ1-2, the V gene TRBV27; D is perhaps TRBD1 (5 bases). This CDR3 contains 14 residues. The V and J ends lost 0 bases and 7 bases respectively, with 12 bases between them. Per germline, CDR1 MNHEY and CDR2 SMNVEV (reference sequence). CDR3 coding DNA: TGTGCCAGCAGTTTATCGGGTGGGGGAGGTGGCTACACCTTC. Amino acids: CASSLSGGGGGYTF.

V gene TRBV29-1 combines with J gene TRBJ2-7, with D possibly matching TRBD1 (6 bases). This CDR3 comprises 11 residues. CDR1 is SQVTM and CDR2 is ANQGSEA in the germline V gene. Trimming removed 7 bases at V and 3 bases at J, with 10 bases between. The CDR3: CSARDNYEQYF. DNA of the CDR3: TGCAGCGCCCGGGACAACTACGAGCAGTACTTC.

V and J are TRBV9 and TRBJ1-3, with D perhaps matching TRBD1 (6 bases). Germline loops: CDR1 SGDLS, CDR2 YYNGEE. The V gene lost 0 bases and the J gene lost 1 base, with 8 bases spanning the gap. The CDR3 has 15 amino acids. CDR3 in amino acids: CASSVEGGSGNTIYF. CDR3 coding DNA: TGTGCCAGCAGCGTAGAAGGGGGGTCTGGAAACACCATATATTTT.

The chain has TRBV29-1 and TRBJ2-7; TRBD2 might be the D (5 bases). Germline CDR1 is SQVTM and CDR2 is ANQGSEA. Trimming took 4 bases from V and 2 from J, leaving 12 bases between them. The CDR3 consists of 13 residues. The CDR3 bases are TGCAGCGTTGCGTCCGGACTCGCCTACGAGCAGTACTTC. Translated: CSVASGLAYEQYF.

The count of this clone is one. The rearrangement uses TRBV5-1 and TRBJ2-3; no reliable D call. V shed 1 base and J shed 8 bases, with 11 bases lying between them. This CDR3 comprises 13 residues. Germline CDR1 SGHRS, CDR2 YFSETQ. CDR3 loop: CASSLTDGATQYF. CDR3 DNA sequence: TGCGCCAGCAGCTTGACGGACGGAGCTACGCAGTATTTT. Using reference TRBV5-1 and TRBJ2-3 for the parts outside the CDR3, the full variable domain is KAGVTQTPRYLIKTRGQQVTLSCSPISGHRSVSWYQQTPGQGLQFLFEYFSETQRNKGNFPGRFSGRQFSNSRSEMNVSTLELGDSALYLCASSLTDGATQYFGPGTRLTVL.

The J gene is TRBJ2-3, the V gene TRBV29-1; D is unresolved. Germline CDR1 and CDR2: SQVTM and ANQGSEA. The CDR3 spans 11 residues. V lost 4 bases, J lost 2 bases, and 4 bases lay in between. The CDR3 nucleotides read TGCAGCGTTGTTATCACAGATACGCAGTATTTT. This translates into CSVVITDTQYF.

The CDR3 DNA reads as TGTGCCAGCAGTTTCGGACAGTACAATCAGCCCCAGCATTTT. Translating gives CASSFGQYNQPQHF. The V and J genes are TRBV28 and TRBJ1-5; D is possibly TRBD1 (6 bases). Germline CDR1 is MDHEN and CDR2 is SYDVKM. CDR3 length: 14 residues. V gave up 3 bases and J gave up 3 bases, with 9 bases separating them.

This clone was observed a single time. The genes are TRBV5-1 and TRBJ2-5; 9 positions match TRBD1. The germline CDR1 and CDR2 sequences are SGHRS and YFSETQ. J was trimmed by 1 base and V by 4 bases; bases with no gene match: 5. The CDR3 covers 15 residues. The CDR3: CASSVNRGRQETQYF. DNA for the CDR3: TGCGCCAGCAGCGTAAACAGGGGGCGCCAAGAGACCCAGTACTTC.

This clone was seen more than once but under ten times. The chain uses TRBV19 and TRBJ1-2; possibly TRBD1 for D (6 bases). V lost 7 bases and J 7 bases, leaving 19 bases between the germline ends. This CDR3 is built from 14 residues. CDR1 LNHDA and CDR2 SQIVND come from the germline V gene (reference sequence). CDR3 sequence: CASTQRTGGSGYTF. The CDR3 bases are TGTGCCAGTACTCAAAGGACGGGGGGCTCTGGCTACACCTTC. The full variable domain, its missing parts supplied by reference TRBV19 and TRBJ1-2, is DGGITQSPKYLFRKEGQNVTLSCEQNLNHDAMYWYRQDPGQGLRLIYYSQIVNDFQKGDIAEGYSVSREKKESFPLTVTSAQKNPTAFYLCASTQRTGGSGYTFGSGTRLTVV.

This clone was counted a few times. This chain links TRBV29-1 with TRBJ2-7, with D perhaps matching TRBD1 (6 bases). The CDR3 contains 13 residues. CDR1 and CDR2 from the germline V gene are SQVTM and ANQGSEA. V was cut by 2 bases and J by 6 bases, with 14 bases left in between. The CDR3 protein is CSVENRAGAEQYF. CDR3 DNA sequence: TGCAGCGTTGAAAACCGGGCAGGGGCCGAGCAGTACTTC.

The CDR3 spells CASSPQDRRAGRGELFF. The CDR3 DNA reads as TGTGCCAGCAGCCCACAGGACAGAAGGGCAGGAAGAGGGGAGCTGTTTTTT. The gene calls are TRBV7-9 and TRBJ2-2, with D perhaps matching TRBD1 (6 bases). CDR1 is SEHNR, CDR2 FQNEAQ, per germline (reference sequence). The germline V and J ends were trimmed by 5 bases and 8 bases, with 24 bases remaining between them. This CDR3 has 17 residues.

The chain links TRBV29-1 to TRBJ2-1; tentatively, D is TRBD1 (6 bases). V was cut by 7 bases and J by 5 bases, with 12 bases left in between. Germline V gives CDR1 SQVTM, CDR2 ANQGSEA. This CDR3 is 12 amino acids long. The CDR3 spells CSARTDNNEQFF. The CDR3 coding sequence is TGCAGCGCTCGGACAGATAACAATGAGCAGTTCTTC.

The chain joins TRBV6-5 to TRBJ1-5, with D perhaps matching TRBD1 (5 bases). The CDR3 extends over 12 amino acids. The germline gives CDR1 MNHEY, CDR2 SVGAGI. Trimming pared 6 bases from V and 7 bases from J, leaving 10 bases between. CDR3 amino acids: CASSSRGQPQHF. In DNA form, the CDR3 reads TGTGCCAGCAGCTCTCGGGGGCAGCCCCAGCATTTT.

The gene calls are TRBV27 and TRBJ1-2; TRBD1 matches at 9 bases. There are 14 residues in the CDR3. The germline V gene has CDR1 MNHEY and CDR2 SMNVEV (reference sequence). J was trimmed by 2 bases and V by 3 bases; bases with no gene match: 1. The CDR3 reads CASSFGQGNYGYTF. The DNA of the CDR3 is TGTGCCAGCAGTTTCGGACAGGGGAACTATGGCTACACCTTC.